Listed here are 19 T cell receptor beta chains from one sample, sequenced in a study of cytomegalovirus exposure and HLA in healthy donors. Primers included in the PCR were 60 Vbeta and 13 Jbeta primers. Clones were sequenced by immunoSEQ multiplex PCR, and TCRdb holds only the in-frame ones, with some missing. The sample comprises around 150,000 clones, about two thirds of which are singletons, and about 3.9% rests with the top ten. Sequencing input: PBMCs. These TCRs come from a man aged 45-65 years in good health and CMV-seropositive.

The V gene is TRBV14, the J gene TRBJ2-4, with D hard to call. V gave up 1 base and J gave up 6 bases, with 13 bases separating them. In germline, CDR1 is SGHDN, CDR2 FVKESK. There are 15 residues in the CDR3. CDR3 protein: CASSQGANLPNIQYF. Here the CDR3 DNA reads TGTGCCAGCAGCCAAGGGGCGAATCTTCCAAACATTCAGTACTTC.

The genes are TRBV19 and TRBJ1-4; perhaps TRBD1 as D (6 bases). The CDR3 runs 13 residues. Trimming stripped 3 bases from V and 8 bases from J, with 10 bases between. CDR1 and CDR2 (germline): LNHDA, SQIVND (reference sequence). Here the CDR3 DNA reads TGTGCCAGTAGTATCCCAGGGGTCGAAAAACTGTTTTTT. Amino acids: CASSIPGVEKLFF.

The chain uses TRBV27 and TRBJ1-2, with a tentative D call TRBD1 (5 bases). This CDR3 region has 14 residues. Per germline, CDR1 MNHEY and CDR2 SMNVEV (reference sequence). V shed 3 bases and J shed 5 bases, with 13 bases lying between them. The CDR3 nucleotides are TGTGCCAGCAGTTTGGGGCCAGACCGTTATGGCTACACCTTC. This encodes CASSLGPDRYGYTF.

The V gene is TRBV6-5, the J gene TRBJ2-1, with TRBD2 matching 15 bases. There are 15 residues in the CDR3. V was clipped by 6 bases and J by 4 bases; unmatched bases: 1. Germline values: CDR1 MNHEY, CDR2 SVGAGI. CDR3 DNA sequence: TGTGCCAGCAGCGGGACTAGCGGGAGGTACAATGAGCAGTTCTTC. Translation: CASSGTSGRYNEQFF.

The chain has TRBV6-1 and TRBJ2-5; 7 bases map to TRBD1. The germline V gene has CDR1 MNHNS and CDR2 SASEGT. CDR3 size: 14 residues. The junction had 7 bases not matched to a gene; V was cut back by 4 bases and J by 5 bases. As DNA, the CDR3 is TGTGCCAGCAGTGCAAAAGGGGGCCGTGAGACCCAGTACTTC. It yields the protein CASSAKGGRETQYF.

This chain connects TRBV29-1 to TRBJ1-2; TRBD1 agrees at 7 bases. This CDR3 has 12 amino acids. CDR1 is SQVTM and CDR2 is ANQGSEA in the germline V gene. V shed 7 bases and J 3 bases; nucleotides not matched to a gene: 5. CDR3 amino acids: CSGRDSHYGYTF. The CDR3 DNA sequence: TGCAGCGGCCGGGACAGTCACTATGGCTACACCTTC.

CDR3 loop: CASSFGSNTEAFF. CDR3 sequence (DNA): TGTGCCAGCAGCTTCGGGTCGAACACTGAAGCTTTCTTT. The chain links TRBV7-9 to TRBJ1-1; D unclear. Germline CDR1 SEHNR, CDR2 FQNEAQ (reference sequence). The CDR3 has 13 residues. V was trimmed by 3 bases and J by 1 base, leaving 6 bases between them.

The rearrangement joins TRBV7-8 to TRBJ2-2; 11 bases line up with TRBD2. Germline trimming cut 5 bases from V and 5 bases from J; bases unmatched to any gene: 16. The CDR3 is made up of 19 amino acids. CDR1 SGHVS and CDR2 FQNEAQ come from the germline V gene. CDR3 protein: CASSPILSSGGAGTGELFF. DNA of the CDR3: TGTGCCAGCAGCCCGATACTCAGTAGCGGGGGGGCGGGAACCGGGGAGCTGTTTTTT.

V and J are TRBV18 and TRBJ2-2, with D possibly TRBD1 on 6 matching bases. The CDR3 runs 16 residues. The germline V gene has CDR1 KGHSH and CDR2 LQKENI. Trimming shortened V by 0 bases and J by 1 base, and 9 bases separated the two germline ends. The CDR3 is CASSPPQGKNTGELFF. The CDR3 region has the DNA TGTGCCAGCTCACCACCCCAGGGGAAGAACACCGGGGAGCTGTTTTTT.

The chain recombines TRBV18 with TRBJ1-1; D ambiguous. This CDR3 has 16 residues. From germline, CDR1 is KGHSH and CDR2 LQKENI. V shed 3 bases and J shed 0 bases, with 14 bases lying between them. The DNA of the CDR3 is TGTGCCAGCTCACCGTGGACTGTCGCTATGAACACTGAAGCTTTCTTT. Its protein product is CASSPWTVAMNTEAFF.

DNA of the CDR3: TGCGCCAGCAGCTTTTCATTCGGGAGCACTGAAGCTTTCTTT. Amino acid sequence: CASSFSFGSTEAFF. The chain recombines TRBV5-1 with TRBJ1-1; D is undetermined. The V gene lost 2 bases and the J gene lost 4 bases, with 12 bases spanning the gap. Looked up from germline, CDR1 is SGHRS and CDR2 is YFSETQ. CDR3 length: 14 amino acids.

The chain joins TRBV5-1 to TRBJ2-5; a possible D gene is TRBD2 (6 bases). CDR1 and CDR2 from the germline V gene are SGHRS and YFSETQ. This CDR3 region has 17 residues. The ends were cut back, 5 bases at V and 9 bases at J, with 29 bases in the middle. CDR3 nucleotides: TGCGCCAGCAGGGACGGGAGAGAGGGGCGCCTCCCCGGGTCCCAGTACTTC. The encoded protein is CASRDGREGRLPGSQYF.

The rearrangement links TRBV7-9 to TRBJ2-5, with D tentatively TRBD1 (5 bases). The length of the CDR3 is 15 residues. Germline loops: CDR1 SEHNR, CDR2 FQNEAQ (reference sequence). V shed 7 bases and J shed 0 bases, with 15 bases lying between them. CDR3 region: CASTSQSGNQETQYF. The CDR3 bases are TGTGCCAGCACCTCTCAATCAGGGAACCAAGAGACCCAGTACTTC. Full variable domain (rest looked up from reference TRBV7-9 and TRBJ2-5): DTGVSQNPRHKITKRGQNVTFRCDPISEHNRLYWYRQTLGQGPEFLTYFQNEAQLEKSRLLSDRFSAERPKGSFSTLEIQRTEQGDSAMYLCASTSQSGNQETQYFGPGTRLLVL.

V gene TRBV5-8 combines with J gene TRBJ1-5; D is uncertain. Trimming cost V 2 bases and J 0 bases, with 12 bases left between them. Germline CDR1 and CDR2: SGHTS and YDEGEE. CDR3 size: 16 residues. CDR3 in amino acids: CASSLRRSYSNQPQHF. Written as DNA, the CDR3 is TGTGCCAGCAGCTTAAGAAGGAGCTATAGCAATCAGCCCCAGCATTTT.

The chain employs TRBV27 and TRBJ1-2, with a possible D match to TRBD1 (5 bases). V lost 3 bases to trimming and J lost 6 bases, with 11 bases between them. This CDR3 has 13 amino acids. Looked up from germline, CDR1 is MNHEY and CDR2 is SMNVEV (reference sequence). The CDR3 nucleotides are TGTGCCAGCAGTTTCCGGTGGGGGGATGGCTACACCTTC. Translation: CASSFRWGDGYTF.

Only a few counts were recorded for this clone. This chain links TRBV7-6 with TRBJ2-5, with D possibly TRBD2 on 5 matching bases. V lost 5 bases and J 9 bases, leaving 13 bases between the germline ends. CDR1 is SGHVS and CDR2 is FNYEAQ in the germline V gene. There are 12 residues in the CDR3. CDR3 loop: CASSPPRGAQYF. Here the CDR3 DNA reads TGTGCCAGCAGCCCCCCCCGGGGAGCCCAGTACTTC.

The chain's CDR3 is CASSGQGSFSYNEQFF. The CDR3 coding sequence is TGTGCCAGTAGCGGACAGGGATCCTTCTCCTACAATGAGCAGTTCTTC. The rearrangement uses TRBV19 and TRBJ2-1, with 8 bases matching TRBD1. V shed 6 bases and J 0 bases; nucleotides not matched to a gene: 7. The CDR3 has 16 amino acids. The germline V gene has CDR1 LNHDA and CDR2 SQIVND (reference sequence). The whole variable domain, remainder taken from reference TRBV19 and TRBJ2-1, is DGGITQSPKYLFRKEGQNVTLSCEQNLNHDAMYWYRQDPGQGLRLIYYSQIVNDFQKGDIAEGYSVSREKKESFPLTVTSAQKNPTAFYLCASSGQGSFSYNEQFFGPGTRLTVL.

V and J are TRBV6-5 and TRBJ1-4; D may be TRBD1 (5 bases). CDR3 length equals 15 residues. Germline assignment: CDR1 MNHEY and CDR2 SVGAGI. Trimming removed 7 bases at V and 4 bases at J, with 16 bases between. The CDR3 is CASTKGNSGNEKLFF. The CDR3 DNA sequence: TGTGCCAGCACGAAGGGGAATAGTGGTAATGAAAAACTGTTTTTT.

This clone was counted once. The chain carries TRBV7-8 and TRBJ2-1, with D possibly being TRBD2 (5 bases). The V and J ends lost 5 bases and 3 bases respectively, with 17 bases between them. Per germline, CDR1 SGHVS and CDR2 FQNEAQ. The CDR3 runs 16 residues. The CDR3 region has the DNA TGTGCCAGCAGCACCCTTACCGGGATCTACTACAATGAGCAGTTCTTC. It codes for CASSTLTGIYYNEQFF. Drawing the rest from reference TRBV7-8 and TRBJ2-1, the complete variable domain is GAGVSQSPRYKVAKRGQDVALRCDPISGHVSLFWYQQALGQGPEFLTYFQNEAQLDKSGLPSDRFFAERPEGSVSTLKIQRTQQEDSAVYLCASSTLTGIYYNEQFFGPGTRLTVL.